Here is one TCR beta chain with its context. Its specificity is not known. The data derive from a study of T cell responses to AZD1222 COVID-19 vaccine. Study-wide results and limits: Reportedly, nearly half of unique spike TCRs recognized epitopes outside B.1.351/B.1.1.7 mutations. The CD4 TCRs associated with vaccination extended across spike and predominated at 160-218 and 743-854. The donors showed a predominance of white British ancestry and of females, with possible underestimation of clonal diversity. Compared with day 0, the breadth and depth of the Spike-specific TCR repertoire rose significantly after two doses of AZD1222.

Produced via immunoSEQ multiplex PCR; TCRdb's table is partial and in-frame only. The sample carries 90,000 to 120,000 clones, under 95% recorded once. V was clipped by 1 base and J by 1 base; unmatched bases: 8. Per germline, CDR1 MNHNS and CDR2 SASEGT. The CDR3 covers 17 residues. Sequenced material: peripheral blood, taken on day 0 of AZD1222 vaccination. This sequence was found in an adult in good health. This sequence joins TRBV6-1 and TRBJ2-3; TRBD1 matches at 7 bases. The CDR3 DNA follows: TGTGCCAGCAGTGAAGTTCAGACAGGGAGCGGCACAGATACGCAGTATTTT. It codes for CASSEVQTGSGTDTQYF.